The 18 T cell receptor beta chains given below trace back to one sample, sequenced in a study of blood T cell repertoires in COVID-19. Sequencing used immunoSEQ multiplex PCR; TCRdb keeps in-frame clones, though not all of them. This sample carries 250,000 to 300,000 clones, over 75% of them seen once, and the ten largest clones take 0.65% to 0.95%. Sample: peripheral blood. These receptor sequences come from a woman aged 30 to 39 with acute or convalescent COVID-19.

The chain links TRBV4-1 to TRBJ1-4; perhaps TRBD1 as D (6 bases). Germline lookup yields CDR1 MGHRA and CDR2 YSYEKL. With 4 bases removed from V and 5 bases from J, the gap between germline ends came to 11 bases. The CDR3 length is 14 residues. The CDR3 loop is CASSPSGANEKLFF. The CDR3 DNA reads as TGCGCCAGCAGCCCTTCAGGGGCCAATGAAAAACTGTTTTTT.

The rearrangement links TRBV12-5 to TRBJ2-7; D gene ambiguous. CDR3 size: 15 residues. The ends were cut back, 6 bases at V and 2 bases at J, with 17 bases in the middle. Germline V gives CDR1 LGHNT, CDR2 FRNRAP. The CDR3 region is CASGPTTFRAYEQYF. The CDR3 DNA sequence: TGTGCTAGTGGACCGACGACCTTTCGGGCCTACGAGCAGTACTTC. Together with reference TRBV12-5 and TRBJ2-7, the CDR3 gives the full variable domain: DARVTQTPRHKVTEMGQEVTMRCQPILGHNTVFWYRQTMMQGLELLAYFRNRAPLDDSGMPKDRFSAEMPDATLATLKIQPSEPRDSAVYFCASGPTTFRAYEQYFGPGTRLTVT.

This chain joins TRBV5-6 and TRBJ1-5; 12 nucleotides align to TRBD1. The CDR3 is made up of 16 amino acids. The junction had 4 bases not matched to a gene; V was cut back by 4 bases and J by 2 bases. Germline CDR1 SGHDT, CDR2 YYEEEE. Here the CDR3 reads CASSVGTGGGNQPQHF. DNA of the CDR3: TGTGCCAGCAGCGTCGGGACAGGGGGCGGCAATCAGCCCCAGCATTTT. The complete variable domain, with remaining parts taken from reference TRBV5-6 and TRBJ1-5, reads DAGVTQSPTHLIKTRGQQVTLRCSPKSGHDTVSWYQQALGQGPQFIFQYYEEEERQRGNFPDRFSGHQFPNYSSELNVNALLLGDSALYLCASSVGTGGGNQPQHFGDGTRLSIL.

This chain uses TRBV5-1 with TRBJ2-5; TRBD2 matches 8 bases. The V and J ends lost 1 base and 5 bases, in that order; junction bases with no gene match: 16. Germline V lookup: CDR1 SGHRS, CDR2 YFSETQ. The CDR3 has 18 amino acids. The DNA of the CDR3 is TGCGCCAGCAGCTTGCCATCACTCGGCGAGCGGGAGAAGGAGACCCAGTACTTC. Translation gives CASSLPSLGEREKETQYF. Full variable domain (missing parts from reference TRBV5-1 and TRBJ2-5): KAGVTQTPRYLIKTRGQQVTLSCSPISGHRSVSWYQQTPGQGLQFLFEYFSETQRNKGNFPGRFSGRQFSNSRSEMNVSTLELGDSALYLCASSLPSLGEREKETQYFGPGTRLLVL.

The rearrangement uses TRBV7-2 and TRBJ2-1; possibly TRBD2 for D (5 bases). Germline CDR1 SGHTA, CDR2 FQGNSA. V was trimmed by 0 bases and J by 1 base, leaving 10 bases between them. The CDR3 has 16 residues. CDR3 sequence: CASSLAVGASYNEQFF. In nucleotides, the CDR3 is TGTGCCAGCAGCTTAGCAGTGGGAGCGTCCTACAATGAGCAGTTCTTC. Together with reference TRBV7-2 and TRBJ2-1, the CDR3 gives the full variable domain: GAGVSQSPSNKVTEKGKDVELRCDPISGHTALYWYRQSLGQGLEFLIYFQGNSAPDKSGLPSDRFSAERTGGSVSTLTIQRTQQEDSAVYLCASSLAVGASYNEQFFGPGTRLTVL.

CDR3: CAGKDRVTGELFF. The CDR3 DNA sequence: TGTGCCGGCAAAGACAGGGTCACCGGGGAGCTGTTTTTT. This chain uses TRBV12-3 or TRBV12-4 with TRBJ2-2, with 7 bases matching TRBD1. The CDR3 totals 13 residues. The V gene end was trimmed by 11 bases and the J gene end by 4 bases; junction bases not matched to a gene: 7.

V is TRBV5-6 and J is TRBJ1-2; D unresolved. CDR1 and CDR2 (germline): SGHDT, YYEEEE. The V gene lost 4 bases and the J gene lost 3 bases, with 16 bases spanning the gap. The length of the CDR3 is 15 residues. The CDR3 nucleotides are TGTGCCAGCAGCGCGACACCGATTAAAGACTATGGCTACACCTTC. This encodes CASSATPIKDYGYTF.

This chain links TRBV7-8 with TRBJ2-1; the D is unclear. The CDR3 has 22 amino acids. V was shortened by 5 bases and J by 3 bases, with 35 bases between the two germline ends. Germline V gene sequence: CDR1 SGHVS, CDR2 FQNEAQ. The CDR3 spells CASSRPPRSLGGESPFYNEQFF. The DNA of the CDR3 is TGTGCCAGCAGCCGACCCCCAAGAAGTCTAGGTGGAGAATCCCCTTTCTACAATGAGCAGTTCTTC.

The chain joins TRBV5-1 to TRBJ2-7; weak D call: TRBD2 (6 bases). The CDR3 totals 14 residues. The germline V gene encodes CDR1 SGHRS and CDR2 YFSETQ. V dropped 3 bases and J dropped 3 bases, with 13 bases sitting between them. CDR3 loop: CASSSAPGDYEQYF. CDR3 bases: TGCGCCAGCAGCTCGGCACCGGGGGACTACGAGCAGTACTTC.

This clone is a singleton in its sample. For the CDR3, the DNA is TGTGCCTGGGGGACAGGGCGACAAGCCTTTGGCGGTAACAATGAGCAGTTCTTC. It is translated as CAWGTGRQAFGGNNEQFF. The chain recombines TRBV30 with TRBJ2-1; 9 positions agree with TRBD1. The CDR3 length is 18 residues. Per the germline V gene, CDR1 is GTSNPN and CDR2 is SVGIG (reference sequence). Losses at the gene ends were 5 bases for V and 5 bases for J; bases not matched to a gene: 19.

The chain uses TRBV30 and TRBJ2-6, with unresolved D. V lost 3 bases to trimming and J lost 0 bases, with 3 bases between them. CDR1 GTSNPN and CDR2 SVGIG come from the germline V gene (reference sequence). CDR3 length: 13 residues. The CDR3 is CAWRYSGANVLTF. Here the CDR3 DNA reads TGTGCCTGGAGATACTCTGGGGCCAACGTCCTGACTTTC.

This sequence joins TRBV24-1 and TRBJ1-2; D is uncertain. Germline loops: CDR1 KGHDR, CDR2 SFDVKD. This CDR3 spans 13 amino acids. Trimming took 0 bases from V and 8 from J, leaving 9 bases between them. This CDR3 is CATSDLWEEGYTF. The CDR3 DNA reads TGTGCCACCAGTGATTTGTGGGAGGAGGGCTACACCTTC.

The chain employs TRBV3-1 (or the pseudogene TRBV3-2) and TRBJ2-7; 7 positions agree with TRBD2. CDR1 is LGHDT, CDR2 YNNKEL, per germline (reference sequence). This CDR3 is built from 15 residues. V shed 4 bases, J shed 3 bases, and the junction held 9 bases outside the gene matches. Here the CDR3 DNA reads TGTGCCAGCAGCCCGAGTGGCGGGGGAATCTACGAGCAGTACTTC. It translates to CASSPSGGGIYEQYF.

The genes are TRBV11-2 and TRBJ1-5; possible D gene TRBD1, 5 bases. The CDR3 has 14 residues. The V gene lost 5 bases and the J gene lost 4 bases, with 12 bases spanning the gap. Germline-derived CDR1 and CDR2 are SGHAT and FQNNGV. The CDR3 DNA reads TGTGCCAGCAGCGAGGACATTCGGAATCAGCCCCAGCATTTT. Its translation: CASSEDIRNQPQHF. The variable domain in full, with the rest retrieved from reference TRBV11-2 and TRBJ1-5, is EAGVAQSPRYKIIEKRQSVAFWCNPISGHATLYWYQQILGQGPKLLIQFQNNGVVDDSQLPKDRFSAERLKGVDSTLKIQPAKLEDSAVYLCASSEDIRNQPQHFGDGTRLSIL.

The table lists this clone with a few counts. The rearrangement links TRBV19 to TRBJ1-6; 7 bases map to TRBD1. The junction had 4 bases not matched to a gene; V was cut back by 9 bases and J by 8 bases. The CDR3 contains 12 residues. From germline, CDR1 is LNHDA and CDR2 SQIVND (reference sequence). DNA for the CDR3: TGTGCCAGCCTCCAGGGGGATTCACCCCTCCACTTT. Translated: CASLQGDSPLHF. Using reference TRBV19 and TRBJ1-6 for the parts outside the CDR3, the full variable domain is DGGITQSPKYLFRKEGQNVTLSCEQNLNHDAMYWYRQDPGQGLRLIYYSQIVNDFQKGDIAEGYSVSREKKESFPLTVTSAQKNPTAFYLCASLQGDSPLHFGNGTRLTVT.

The chain is built from TRBV29-1 and TRBJ1-2; 7 bases agree with TRBD1. Germline CDR1 is SQVTM and CDR2 is ANQGSEA. CDR3 length equals 12 residues. Trimming at V came to 6 bases and at J to 2 bases, leaving 3 bases not matched to a gene. CDR3 DNA sequence: TGCAGCGTCCAGGGACAGAACTATGGCTACACCTTC. Protein product: CSVQGQNYGYTF.

This chain uses TRBV29-1 with TRBJ2-7; D is unresolved. This CDR3 is built from 11 residues. Germline lookup yields CDR1 SQVTM and CDR2 ANQGSEA. The V end was cut by 3 bases, the J end by 6 bases, with 9 bases between. In DNA, the CDR3 is TGCAGCGTTGACTCCAGGCGCGAGCAGTACTTC. Encoded protein: CSVDSRREQYF.

In nucleotides, the CDR3 is TGTGCCAGCAGCACCAAGCCACCGGGACACCTTTCGTTGGGGACCCAGTACTTC. Translation gives CASSTKPPGHLSLGTQYF. The chain recombines TRBV7-8 with TRBJ2-5; D might be TRBD1 (6 bases). The CDR3 is 18 residues long. The germline V gene has CDR1 SGHVS and CDR2 FQNEAQ. V gave up 5 bases and J gave up 7 bases, with 29 bases separating them.